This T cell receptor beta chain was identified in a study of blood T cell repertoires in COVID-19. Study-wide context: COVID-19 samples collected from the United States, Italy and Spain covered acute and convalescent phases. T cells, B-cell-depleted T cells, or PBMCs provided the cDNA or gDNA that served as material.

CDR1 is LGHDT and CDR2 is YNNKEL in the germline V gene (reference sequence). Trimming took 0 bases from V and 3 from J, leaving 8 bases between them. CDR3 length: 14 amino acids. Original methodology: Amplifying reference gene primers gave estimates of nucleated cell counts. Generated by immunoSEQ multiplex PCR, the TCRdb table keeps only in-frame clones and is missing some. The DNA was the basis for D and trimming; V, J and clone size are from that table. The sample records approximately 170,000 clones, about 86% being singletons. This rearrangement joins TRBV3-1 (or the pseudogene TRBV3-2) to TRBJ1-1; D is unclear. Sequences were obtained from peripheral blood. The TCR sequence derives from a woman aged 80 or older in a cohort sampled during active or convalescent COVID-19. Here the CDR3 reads CASSQEVQYTEAFF. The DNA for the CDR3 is TGTGCCAGCAGCCAAGAAGTACAGTACACTGAAGCTTTCTTT.